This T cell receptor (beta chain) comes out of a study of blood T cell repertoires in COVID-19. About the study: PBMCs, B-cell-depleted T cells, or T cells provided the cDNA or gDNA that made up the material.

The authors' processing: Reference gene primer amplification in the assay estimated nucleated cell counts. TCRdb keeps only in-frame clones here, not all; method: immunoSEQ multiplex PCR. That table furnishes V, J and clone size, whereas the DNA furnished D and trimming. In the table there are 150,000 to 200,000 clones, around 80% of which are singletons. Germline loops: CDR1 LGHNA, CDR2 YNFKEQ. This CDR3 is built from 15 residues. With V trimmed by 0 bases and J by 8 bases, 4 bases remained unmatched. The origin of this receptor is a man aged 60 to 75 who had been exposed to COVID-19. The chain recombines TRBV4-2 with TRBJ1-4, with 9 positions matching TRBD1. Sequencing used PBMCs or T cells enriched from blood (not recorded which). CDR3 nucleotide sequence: TGTGCCAGCAGCCAAGATGAGGGACAGGGCGAAAAACTGTTTTTT. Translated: CASSQDEGQGEKLFF.